The next 29 T cell receptor beta chains were all read from a single sample in a study of T cell repertoires in aging, cancer and after chemotherapy. A mixed TRB-A/B primer pool amplified rearranged TRB by multiplex touch-down PCR. TCRdb reanalysed the multiplex PCR reads using MiXCR and keeps one entry per CDR3 protein. Here the sample spans about 1,900 distinct CDR3 sequences, roughly 15% being singletons. The template was genomic DNA from peripheral blood, not RNA. Specimen: blood. These receptors came from a human donor with a solid tumor.

To note about this clonotype: A read error may produce the germline difference seen at one junction end. This rearrangement joins TRBV11-1 to TRBJ2-1; 10 nucleotides align to TRBD1. Germline lookup yields CDR1 SGHAT and CDR2 FQDESV (reference sequence). This CDR3 spans 12 amino acids. CDR3: CASSWTGGEQLF. The CDR3 DNA reads TGTGCCAGCAGCTGGACAGGGGGTGAGCAGTTGTTC. Variable domain in full (rest from reference TRBV11-1 and TRBJ2-1): EAEVAQSPRYKITEKSQAVAFWCDPISGHATLYWYRQILGQGPELLVQFQDESVVDDSQLPKDRFSAERLKGVDSTLKIQPAELGDSAMYLCASSWTGGEQLFGPGTRLTVL.

This clonotype is termed medium-sized. The chain links TRBV6-4 to TRBJ2-1, with 10 bases matching TRBD2. Germline CDR1 reads MRHNA; CDR2 reads SNTAGT. This CDR3 has 16 residues. Germline trimming cut 4 bases from V and 2 bases from J; bases unmatched to any gene: 5. The chain's CDR3 is CASSALTSGTYNEQFF. CDR3 bases: TGTGCCAGCAGTGCCCTCACTAGCGGGACCTACAATGAGCAGTTCTTC.

By share of the sample, this clonotype is large. The chain employs TRBV19 and TRBJ2-6, with D perhaps TRBD2 (5 bases). The CDR3 consists of 16 residues. Trimming pared 7 bases from V and 1 base from J, leaving 14 bases between. Germline CDR1 reads LNHDA; CDR2 reads SQIVND (reference sequence). CDR3 amino acids: CASTKRQPSGANVLTF. CDR3 in DNA: TGTGCCAGTACTAAGCGGCAGCCTTCTGGGGCCAACGTCCTGACTTTC.

This clonotype is deemed medium-sized. This rearrangement joins TRBV12-3 or TRBV12-4 to TRBJ1-5; D ambiguous. This CDR3 is 15 amino acids long. Trimming took 3 bases from V and 0 from J, leaving 9 bases between them. CDR3: CASSLEGISNQPQHF. The DNA for the CDR3 is TGTGCCAGCAGTTTGGAAGGGATTAGCAATCAGCCCCAGCATTTT.

This clonotype is deemed medium-sized. The chain recombines TRBV30 with TRBJ1-5; D is uncertain. V gave up 3 bases and J gave up 4 bases, with 10 bases separating them. CDR1 is GTSNPN and CDR2 is SVGIG in the germline V gene (reference sequence). The CDR3 consists of 13 residues. The CDR3 here is CAWRAGDNQPQHF. The CDR3 DNA is TGTGCCTGGAGGGCAGGTGATAATCAGCCCCAGCATTTT.

This clonotype is deemed medium-sized. The genes are TRBV10-3 and TRBJ1-1, with D perhaps TRBD1 (5 bases). Per germline, CDR1 ENHRY and CDR2 SYGVKD. V was shortened by 5 bases and J by 1 base, with 14 bases between the two germline ends. The CDR3 loop spans 15 amino acids. CDR3 sequence: CAISPVSGQNTEAFF. Here the CDR3 DNA reads TGTGCCATCAGTCCCGTCTCTGGACAGAACACTGAAGCTTTCTTT.

This clonotype is classed as medium-sized. J is TRBJ1-1 and V is TRBV12-3 or TRBV12-4; D perhaps matches TRBD1 (5 bases). Trimming removed 8 bases from V and 4 bases from J, with 11 bases in between. The CDR3 covers 12 residues. The DNA for the CDR3 is TGTGCCAGCTCCTCGGGGGGCACTGAAGCTTTCTTT. Protein product: CASSSGGTEAFF.

Judged by abundance, this clonotype is medium-sized (0.01 to 0.1%). The V and J genes are TRBV12-3 or TRBV12-4 and TRBJ2-2; TRBD2 matches at 9 bases. The junction had 11 bases not matched to a gene; V was cut back by 2 bases and J by 4 bases. The CDR3 spans 18 residues. CDR3 sequence: CASSLLLGAGGFTGELFF. CDR3 nucleotide sequence: TGTGCCAGCAGTTTACTCTTGGGAGCGGGAGGTTTCACCGGGGAGCTGTTTTTT.

By share, this clonotype counts as medium-sized. The V call is TRBV19, the J call TRBJ1-1; TRBD1 might be the D (5 bases). Trimming removed 11 bases at V and 4 bases at J, with 20 bases between. Germline CDR1 is LNHDA and CDR2 is SQIVND (reference sequence). The CDR3 extends over 14 amino acids. CDR3 sequence reads: CAVSSGQGGTEAFF. CDR3 sequence (DNA): TGTGCCGTATCCTCCGGGCAGGGCGGCACTGAAGCTTTCTTT.

This clonotype rates as medium-sized. This chain joins TRBV11-2 and TRBJ1-6; 7 bases map to TRBD1. V gave up 5 bases and J gave up 7 bases; unmatched junction bases: 2. The CDR3 has 13 residues. Germline CDR1 reads SGHAT; CDR2 reads FQNNGV. Written as DNA, the CDR3 is TGTGCCAGCAGCATGACAGGGAATTCACCCCTCCACTTT. Protein: CASSMTGNSPLHF.

In nucleotides, the CDR3 is TGTGCCAGCAGTGAATCTTCGGAACTGACAGATACGCAGTATTTT. As protein: CASSESSELTDTQYF. V gene TRBV25-1 combines with J gene TRBJ2-3; D is uncertain. CDR1 and CDR2 from the germline V gene are MGHDK and SYGVNS. The CDR3 extends over 15 amino acids. V lost 1 base and J 3 bases, leaving 11 bases between the germline ends.

With regard to this clonotype: Sequence at one end of the junction differs from germline and may be a read error. V is TRBV6-6 and J is TRBJ2-3; TRBD1 aligns across 9 bases. The germline CDR1 and CDR2 sequences are MNHNY and SVGAGI (reference sequence). The CDR3 is 14 residues long. CDR3 region: CASGGTGTADTQYF. In DNA, the CDR3 is TGTGCCAGCGGGGGGACAGGGACGGCAGATACTCAGTATTTT.

In its sample, this clonotype is medium-sized (0.01 to 0.1%). The chain has TRBV20-1 and TRBJ2-1; TRBD2 agrees at 12 bases. Trimming cost V 5 bases and J 4 bases; bases outside gene matches: 6. The CDR3 is made up of 15 amino acids. Germline V gene sequence: CDR1 DFQATT, CDR2 SNEGSKA (reference sequence). The CDR3 nucleotides read TGCAGTGCTTCCCAGCTAGCGGGGGGGTACAATGAGCAGTTCTTC. Amino acid sequence: CSASQLAGGYNEQFF.

A remark on this clonotype: A much larger clone is a single base away; this may be a read error. V usage is TRBV4-1 and J usage is TRBJ1-1, with D uncertain. The germline CDR1 and CDR2 sequences are MGHRA and YSYEKL. This CDR3 spans 14 amino acids. The CDR3 DNA is TGCTCCAGCAGCCAAGTAGTAGACGGGTCTGAAGCTTTCTTT. This translates into CSSSQVVDGSEAFF.

Within the sample, this clonotype is medium-sized. J is TRBJ1-1 and V is TRBV6-5; possible D gene TRBD1, 5 bases. The germline V gene encodes CDR1 MNHEY and CDR2 SVGAGI. V was trimmed by 10 bases and J by 0 bases, leaving 21 bases between them. CDR3 length equals 16 residues. Here the CDR3 reads CATAPAGVSMNTEAFF. The CDR3, as DNA: TGTGCCACCGCACCGGCGGGGGTATCTATGAACACTGAAGCTTTCTTT.

Remarks on this clonotype: A much bigger clone sits one base away, suggesting this may be a read error. The V and J genes are TRBV28 and TRBJ2-5; D may correspond to TRBD1 or TRBD2 (5 bases each). Trimming pared 5 bases from V and 3 bases from J, leaving 13 bases between. Germline V gene lookup returns CDR1 MDHEN and CDR2 SYDVKM. The CDR3 contains 14 residues. DNA of the CDR3: TGTGCCAGCAGTCGACCCGGGGCTGAAGAGACCCAGTACTTC. Residues: CASSRPGAEETQYF.

This clonotype is labeled as medium-sized. This sequence joins TRBV6-5 and TRBJ2-5, with 15 bases aligning to TRBD2. Germline-derived CDR1 and CDR2 are MNHEY and SVGAGI. The CDR3 has 15 amino acids. With V trimmed by 4 bases and J by 4 bases, 1 base remained unmatched. CDR3 amino acids: CASSWGLAGGETQYF. CDR3 DNA: TGTGCCAGCAGTTGGGGACTAGCGGGAGGAGAGACCCAGTACTTC.

This clonotype was seen only a few times. This chain connects TRBV11-2 to TRBJ1-3, with D tentatively TRBD1 (5 bases). V was shortened by 1 base and J by 0 bases, with 13 bases between the two germline ends. Germline CDR1 SGHAT, CDR2 FQNNGV. The length of the CDR3 is 17 residues. CDR3: CASSLGVTASSGNTIYF. For the CDR3, the DNA is TGTGCCAGCAGCTTAGGGGTGACAGCGAGCTCTGGAAACACCATATATTTT.

The chain joins TRBV30 to TRBJ1-2; 10 nucleotides line up with TRBD1. Germline V gene lookup returns CDR1 GTSNPN and CDR2 SVGIG (reference sequence). CDR3 size: 14 residues. J lost 7 bases, V lost 2 bases, and 7 bases had no gene match. In DNA form, the CDR3 reads TGTGCCTGGAGTATCGACAGGGGGCCCTCTGGCTACACCTTC. It encodes CAWSIDRGPSGYTF. Variable domain in full (rest from reference TRBV30 and TRBJ1-2): SQTIHQWPATLVQPVGSPLSLECTVEGTSNPNLYWYRQAAGRGLQLLFYSVGIGQISSEVPQNLSASRPQDRQFILSSKKLLLSDSGFYLCAWSIDRGPSGYTFGSGTRLTVV.

In its sample, this clonotype is large. V gene TRBV6-5 combines with J gene TRBJ2-7; tentatively, D is TRBD1 or TRBD2 (5 bases each). CDR3 length: 13 amino acids. Germline CDR1 reads MNHEY; CDR2 reads SVGAGI. V gave up 6 bases and J gave up 3 bases, with 12 bases separating them. This CDR3 reads CASSRDPDYEQYF. CDR3 coding DNA: TGTGCCAGCAGCCGGGACCCGGACTACGAGCAGTACTTC.

In its sample, this clonotype is medium-sized. The gene calls are TRBV12-3 or TRBV12-4 and TRBJ1-1, with a weak D call TRBD1 (6 bases). The CDR3 has 13 amino acids. Trimming removed 2 bases at V and 5 bases at J, with 9 bases between. CDR3: CASSLQGNTEAFF. For the CDR3, the DNA is TGTGCCAGCAGTTTACAGGGGAATACTGAAGCTTTCTTT.

V and J are TRBV11-2 and TRBJ2-1; D ambiguous. Trimming removed 5 bases at V and 0 bases at J, with 14 bases between. CDR3 length equals 16 residues. Germline CDR1 and CDR2: SGHAT and FQNNGV. CDR3 residues: CASSAQSLSSYNEQFF. The CDR3 nucleotides read TGTGCCAGCAGCGCACAAAGTTTAAGCTCCTACAATGAGCAGTTCTTC.

This clonotype came up a few times. The genes are TRBV5-1 and TRBJ1-2; 7 bases are shared with TRBD1. Losses at the gene ends were 5 bases for V and 8 bases for J; bases not matched to a gene: 9. Germline values: CDR1 SGHRS, CDR2 YFSETQ. This CDR3 is 13 amino acids long. The CDR3: CASRTNRGEGYTF. In nucleotides, the CDR3 is TGCGCCAGCAGGACAAACAGGGGCGAAGGCTACACCTTC. Combining the CDR3 with reference TRBV5-1 and TRBJ1-2 gives the whole variable domain KAGVTQTPRYLIKTRGQQVTLSCSPISGHRSVSWYQQTPGQGLQFLFEYFSETQRNKGNFPGRFSGRQFSNSRSEMNVSTLELGDSALYLCASRTNRGEGYTFGSGTRLTVV.

This clonotype is classed as medium-sized. The J gene is TRBJ2-3, the V gene TRBV6-2 or TRBV6-3, with 7 bases fitting TRBD1. The CDR3 sequence is 17 residues long. CDR1 and CDR2 from the germline V gene are MNHEY and SVGEGT. The J segment lost 2 bases and the V segment lost 6 bases, leaving 14 bases of the junction unmatched. This chain's CDR3 is CASRQDPSGQNTDTQYF. CDR3 coding DNA: TGTGCCAGCAGGCAAGACCCCTCGGGACAGAACACAGATACGCAGTATTTT.

In its sample, this clonotype ranks as medium-sized. This sequence joins TRBV5-4 and TRBJ2-3; 10 nucleotides align to TRBD2. V was clipped by 2 bases and J by 2 bases; unmatched bases: 5. The CDR3 contains 16 residues. Germline V gene sequence: CDR1 SGHNT, CDR2 YYREEE (reference sequence). The CDR3 DNA reads as TGTGCCAGCAGCTTCCTAGCGGGGGAAGTCACAGATACGCAGTATTTT. This gives the protein CASSFLAGEVTDTQYF.

As concerns this clonotype: One base away lies a much larger clone, so this may be a sequencing read error. The rearrangement joins TRBV5-1 to TRBJ1-1; D call uncertain. Germline V gene lookup returns CDR1 SGHRS and CDR2 YFSETQ. The CDR3 is 13 residues long. Trimming took off 4 bases at V and 5 bases at J, with 12 bases between the two ends. The CDR3 sequence is CASSEDVWTEAFF. Written as DNA, the CDR3 is TGCGCCAGCAGCGAGGACGTGTGGACTGAAGCTTTCTTT.

By sample fraction, this clonotype is medium-sized (0.01 to 0.1%). V is TRBV13 and J is TRBJ2-2, with TRBD2 matching over 9 bases. V was clipped by 6 bases and J by 5 bases; unmatched bases: 7. This CDR3 is built from 15 residues. CDR1 is PRHDT, CDR2 FYEKMQ, per germline (reference sequence). The CDR3, as DNA: TGTGCCAGCAGGCCGAGCGGGGGGTTTACCGGGGAGCTGTTTTTT. It codes for CASRPSGGFTGELFF.

This rearrangement joins TRBV19 to TRBJ1-5; no firm D call. The CDR3 extends over 16 amino acids. Per the germline V gene, CDR1 is LNHDA and CDR2 is SQIVND (reference sequence). Trimming cost V 5 bases and J 7 bases, with 21 bases left between them. The chain's CDR3 is CASSLSPGPDGQPQHF. CDR3 in DNA: TGTGCCAGTAGTCTTTCCCCCGGACCCGACGGGCAGCCCCAGCATTTT.

In its sample, this clonotype is medium-sized (0.01 to 0.1%). This chain connects TRBV18 to TRBJ2-2; D is unresolved. The CDR3 spans 14 residues. Deletions cut 1 base from V and 1 base from J, with 4 bases between. From germline, CDR1 is KGHSH and CDR2 LQKENI. The CDR3: CASSPQQNTGELFF. Here the CDR3 DNA reads TGTGCCAGCTCACCACAACAGAACACCGGGGAGCTGTTTTTT.